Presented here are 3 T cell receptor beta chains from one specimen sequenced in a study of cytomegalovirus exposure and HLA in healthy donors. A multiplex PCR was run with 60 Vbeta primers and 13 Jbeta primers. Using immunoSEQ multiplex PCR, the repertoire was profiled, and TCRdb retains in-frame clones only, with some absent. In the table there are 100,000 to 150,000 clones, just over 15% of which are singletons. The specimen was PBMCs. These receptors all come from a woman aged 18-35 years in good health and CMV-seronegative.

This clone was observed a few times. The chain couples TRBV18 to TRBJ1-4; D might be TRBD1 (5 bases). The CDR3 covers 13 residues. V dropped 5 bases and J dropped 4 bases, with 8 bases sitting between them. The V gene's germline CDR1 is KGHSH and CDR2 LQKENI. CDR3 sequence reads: CASSAGLNEKLFF. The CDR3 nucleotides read TGTGCCAGCTCAGCGGGGCTTAATGAAAAACTGTTTTTT.

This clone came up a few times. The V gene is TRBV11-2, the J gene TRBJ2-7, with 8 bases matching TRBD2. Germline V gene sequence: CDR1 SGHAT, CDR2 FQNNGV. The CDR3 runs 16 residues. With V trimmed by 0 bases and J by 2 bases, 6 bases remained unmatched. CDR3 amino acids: CASSLDTGTRPYEQYF. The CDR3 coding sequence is TGTGCCAGCAGCTTAGATACCGGGACTAGGCCCTACGAGCAGTACTTC.

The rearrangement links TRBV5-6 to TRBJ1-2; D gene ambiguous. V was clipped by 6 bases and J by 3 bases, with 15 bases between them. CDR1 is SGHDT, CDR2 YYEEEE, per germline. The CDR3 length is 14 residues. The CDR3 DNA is TGTGCCAGCACCTCGGAGGAAACCTACTATGGCTACACCTTC. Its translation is CASTSEETYYGYTF.